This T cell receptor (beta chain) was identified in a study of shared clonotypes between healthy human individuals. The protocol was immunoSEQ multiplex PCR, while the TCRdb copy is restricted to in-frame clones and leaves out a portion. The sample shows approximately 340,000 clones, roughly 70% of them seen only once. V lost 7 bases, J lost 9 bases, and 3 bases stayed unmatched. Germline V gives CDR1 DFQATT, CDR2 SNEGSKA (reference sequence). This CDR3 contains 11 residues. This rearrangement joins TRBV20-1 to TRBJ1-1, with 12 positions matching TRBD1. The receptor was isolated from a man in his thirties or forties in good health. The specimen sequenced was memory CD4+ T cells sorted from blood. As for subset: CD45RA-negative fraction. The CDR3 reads CSGGTGGKAFF. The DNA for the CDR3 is TGCAGTGGGGGGACAGGGGGCAAAGCTTTCTTT.